This TCR beta chain was identified during a study of vaccination effects on CD4 cells after COVID-19. Looking at the study overall: Convalescent patient samples, from two individuals, date to 16 days and one week before vaccination.

Per the germline V gene, CDR1 is LGHDT and CDR2 is YNNKEL (reference sequence). The CDR3 runs 15 residues. V was shortened by 3 bases and J by 0 bases, with 11 bases between the two germline ends. Antigen-specific CD4+ T cells were expanded with viral peptide pools in the ViraFEST assay before sequencing. Culture proceeded for 10 days, and CD4+ T cells were then isolated. The person acquired a PCR-confirmed SARS-CoV-2 infection between March and December 2020. This table comes from immunoSEQ multiplex PCR, and its TCRdb copy is limited to in-frame clones, with some not included. This table has roughly 24,000 clones, 65% to 85% appearing once. Concerning this clone itself: Its antigen is currently unknown.

The origin of this receptor is a human donor who had a prior SARS-CoV-2 infection. The input for sequencing was CD4+ T cells from PBMCs cultured with SARS-CoV-2 spike peptides, taken before COVID-19 vaccination. This chain connects TRBV3-1 (or the pseudogene TRBV3-2) to TRBJ1-2, with D perhaps matching TRBD1 (6 bases). The CDR3 sequence is CASSHTGIPNYGYTF. The DNA for the CDR3 is TGTGCCAGCAGCCATACAGGGATCCCTAACTATGGCTACACCTTC.